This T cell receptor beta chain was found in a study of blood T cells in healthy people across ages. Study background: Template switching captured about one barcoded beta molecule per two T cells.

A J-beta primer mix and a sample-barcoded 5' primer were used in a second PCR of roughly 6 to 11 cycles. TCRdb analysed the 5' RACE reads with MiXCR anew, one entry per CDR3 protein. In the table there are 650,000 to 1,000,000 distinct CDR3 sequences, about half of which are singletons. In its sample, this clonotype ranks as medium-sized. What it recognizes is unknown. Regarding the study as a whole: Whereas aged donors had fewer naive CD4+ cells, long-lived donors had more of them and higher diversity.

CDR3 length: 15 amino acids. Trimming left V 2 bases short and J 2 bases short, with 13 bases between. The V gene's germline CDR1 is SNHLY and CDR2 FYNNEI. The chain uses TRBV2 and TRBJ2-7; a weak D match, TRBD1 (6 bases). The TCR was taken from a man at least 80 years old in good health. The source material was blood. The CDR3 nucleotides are TGTGCCAGCAGTGAACAGACAGGCATTACCTACGAGCAGTACTTC. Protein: CASSEQTGITYEQYF.